This T cell receptor (beta chain) came from a study of blood T cell repertoires in COVID-19. Study-level background: There were acute and convalescent COVID-19 samples, and they came from the United States, Italy and Spain. T cells, B-cell-depleted T cells, or PBMCs supplied cDNA or gDNA.

The germline CDR1 and CDR2 sequences are SQVTM and ANQGSEA. The CDR3 loop spans 16 amino acids. The V segment lost 5 bases and the J segment 5 bases; nucleotides outside the gene matches: 15. How the authors handled the data: Amplification of reference gene primers provided the estimated nucleated cell counts. Measured with immunoSEQ multiplex PCR; TCRdb has only the in-frame clones, and not every one. V and J calls plus clone size are reproduced from that table; the DNA served to infer D and trimming. This sample yields 200,000 to 250,000 clones, of which approximately 82% are seen a single time; about 1.9% belongs to the top ten.

The rearrangement uses TRBV29-1 and TRBJ2-1, with 7 bases fitting TRBD1. The sequencing sample was made of peripheral blood. This receptor was obtained from a young man who had recovered from COVID-19. In DNA, the CDR3 is TGCAGCGTTATTGGTAGGGGGCGAATTACCCACAATGAGCAGTTCTTC. Translation gives CSVIGRGRITHNEQFF.